This T cell receptor beta chain was documented in a study of blood T cell repertoires in COVID-19. In the source study's methods: Reference gene primer amplification gave estimated nucleated cell counts. Generated by immunoSEQ multiplex PCR, the TCRdb table keeps only in-frame clones and is missing some. The V and J calls and clone size were taken over from that table, and D and trimming were inferred from the DNA. This table holds approximately 200,000 clones, around 90% found once. CDR1 is SGHRS and CDR2 is YFSETQ in the germline V gene. J lost 3 bases, V lost 6 bases, and 9 bases had no gene match. This CDR3 comprises 15 residues.

Sequences were obtained from PBMCs or T cells enriched from blood (not recorded which). The receptor comes from a man aged 25 to 45 who had recovered from COVID-19. The chain has TRBV5-1 and TRBJ2-7; 10 nucleotides align to TRBD1. The CDR3 DNA reads TGCGCCAGCACGGTAACCGGGACAGGGGACTACGAGCAGTACTTC. Amino acid sequence: CASTVTGTGDYEQYF.